These 9 T cell receptor beta chains share one sample of origin, sequenced in a study of T-cell reconstitution after alpha-beta-depleted transplantation in children. Unique molecular identifiers were incorporated when the TCRbeta library was constructed. Each CDR3 protein is one row after TCRdb ran MiXCR on the PCR reads. In the table there are around 380,000 distinct CDR3 sequences, about 11% of which are singletons. The source was PBMCs from the stem cell graft donor, collected from the stem cell graft. These receptors were collected from a human donor who donated a stem cell graft to a child with acute myeloid leukemia.

This clonotype has ten or more counts. The chain couples TRBV5-1 to TRBJ1-6, with D possibly TRBD1 on 6 matching bases. CDR3 length: 15 residues. Germline CDR1 SGHRS, CDR2 YFSETQ. V lost 0 bases and J lost 8, with 12 bases in between. CDR3 coding DNA: TGCGCCAGCAGCTTGGACAGGGTGGGGGATTCACCCCTCCACTTT. It is translated as CASSLDRVGDSPLHF.

The sample holds a few counts of this clonotype. The chain recombines TRBV29-1 with TRBJ2-1, with 9 bases fitting TRBD2. The V gene's germline CDR1 is SQVTM and CDR2 ANQGSEA. V was pared by 7 bases and J by 5 bases, with 15 bases of the junction left unmatched. The CDR3 is 16 residues long. The CDR3 sequence is CSAGMGLATIDNEQFF. CDR3 sequence (DNA): TGCAGCGCTGGAATGGGACTAGCCACAATAGACAATGAGCAGTTCTTC.

This clonotype was counted ten times or more. The chain recombines TRBV5-1 with TRBJ2-4, with D possibly matching TRBD2 (5 bases). CDR1 SGHRS and CDR2 YFSETQ come from the germline V gene. The CDR3 runs to 14 residues. Trimming left V 4 bases short and J 6 bases short, with 14 bases between. The CDR3 sequence is CASSQELAANIQYF. The DNA for the CDR3 is TGCGCCAGCAGCCAGGAGCTAGCAGCAAACATTCAGTACTTC.

This clonotype was detected only a few times. The chain joins TRBV5-1 to TRBJ2-5, with 9 bases that match TRBD1. CDR3 length: 17 residues. Germline values: CDR1 SGHRS, CDR2 YFSETQ. With 2 bases clipped from V and 5 bases from J, the junction kept 13 bases outside the gene matches. CDR3 bases: TGCGCCAGCAGCTTCGGGGACAGGGACTTTGTGAGGGAGACCCAGTACTTC. It encodes CASSFGDRDFVRETQYF.

V gene TRBV7-2 combines with J gene TRBJ2-5; tentative D call: TRBD2 (6 bases). The CDR3 extends over 15 amino acids. Germline V CDR1 and CDR2: SGHTA, FQGNSA. Trimming stripped 1 base from V and 1 base from J, with 10 bases between. CDR3: CASSLGGAPQETQYF. The CDR3 DNA reads TGTGCCAGCAGCTTAGGCGGGGCCCCCCAAGAGACCCAGTACTTC.

The table lists this clonotype with a few counts. The V gene is TRBV20-1, the J gene TRBJ2-7, with 9 bases identical to TRBD2. V was pared by 0 bases and J by 2 bases, with 2 bases of the junction left unmatched. This CDR3 contains 14 residues. CDR1 is DFQATT and CDR2 is SNEGSKA in the germline V gene (reference sequence). The CDR3, as DNA: TGCAGTGCTAGAGAGACTAGCGGCACCTACGAGCAGTACTTC. Translating gives CSARETSGTYEQYF.

The chain uses TRBV20-1 and TRBJ2-3; the D gene is possibly TRBD1 (5 bases). Germline V gene sequence: CDR1 DFQATT, CDR2 SNEGSKA (reference sequence). Deletions cut 0 bases from V and 2 bases from J, with 9 bases between. There are 14 residues in the CDR3. In nucleotides, the CDR3 is TGCAGTGCTAGAGAGCAGACAGCCACAGATACGCAGTATTTT. Its protein is CSAREQTATDTQYF.

The CDR3 is CSASRAGVSNEQFF. The CDR3 DNA follows: TGCAGTGCTAGTAGAGCGGGAGTCTCCAATGAGCAGTTCTTC. This rearrangement joins TRBV20-1 to TRBJ2-1; 8 nucleotides agree with TRBD2. In germline, CDR1 is DFQATT, CDR2 SNEGSKA (reference sequence). V lost 3 bases and J lost 6; bases outside the gene matches: 7. The CDR3 has 14 amino acids.

In this sample, this clonotype turned up a few times. The chain uses TRBV4-2 and TRBJ2-1; 9 bases agree with TRBD2. Trimming at V came to 1 base and at J to 9 bases, leaving 7 bases not matched to a gene. The germline CDR1 and CDR2 sequences are LGHNA and YNFKEQ. This CDR3 is built from 15 residues. The CDR3, as DNA: TGTGCCAGCAGCCAAGGGGCTAGCGGGGAGGGTGAGCAGTTCTTC. Translation: CASSQGASGEGEQFF.